The subject of this entry is one TCR beta chain. This clone has more than one count but fewer than ten. No cognate antigen has been identified for it. No base quality information exists; no much larger clone differs at one position. Patients with autoimmune disease history or receiving systemic immunosuppression were excluded from the trial. Peripheral blood for TCR sequencing was collected from all dose cohorts at baseline, on cycle 4 day 1, and on cycle 7 day 1. The samples were taken from a phase I, first-in-human, multicenter, open-label dose-escalation trial of ivuxolimab. Adults with locally advanced or metastatic melanoma, renal cell, hepatocellular, or head and neck squamous cell carcinoma were enrolled in the trial. Before TCR sequencing, CD4+ and CD8+ T cells were separately sorted from peripheral blood. From the germline V gene (reference sequence), CDR1 is MNHEY and CDR2 is SMNVEV. Spanning cysteine to phenylalanine, the CDR3 consists of 17 amino acids. Only the CDR3 DNA is retained, 51 bases long and in frame from the first base. Trimming removed 2 bases from V and 6 bases from J; the gene matches leave 10 bases unexplained.

This specimen comes from a study of OX40 agonist ivuxolimab in advanced cancers. Broadly, across the study: The costimulatory receptor OX40 (CD134) was targeted by ivuxolimab, a fully human IgG2 agonistic monoclonal antibody. Intravenous ivuxolimab was administered to patients every 2 weeks at six dose levels: 0.01, 0.1, 0.3, 1.5, 3 and 10 mg/kg. Partial responses were achieved by three dose-escalation patients, of whom one had hepatocellular carcinoma and two had cutaneous melanoma. Prior anti-PD-1, anti-PD-L1 or anti-CTLA-4 therapy was permitted, and checkpoint inhibitors had been received by roughly 40% of dose-escalation patients. The monotherapy dose-escalation portion (N of about 50 patients) of the phase I ivuxolimab trial is reported in the paper. Of the approximately 50 patients in dose escalation, about 20 had hepatocellular carcinoma, about 15 had melanoma, 9 had renal cell carcinoma and 9 had head and neck cancer. In the dose-escalation cohort, more than 75% of patients were male, and the mean age was around 60 years, with a range of about 23 to 80. Peripheral TCRbeta sequencing aimed to test whether ivuxolimab altered TCR sequence diversity and caused clonal T-cell expansion. Study-wide findings and limitations: Which antigens the clonally expanded peripheral T cells were specific for was not determined. Low levels of normalized T-cell clonal expansion were also seen in some nonresponding patients. At doses from 0.1 to 3.0 mg/kg, clonal expansion was seen in both CD4+ and CD8+ blood T cells between baseline and week 6. Partial responders in the 0.1-3.0 mg/kg groups had among the lowest normalized peripheral clonal expansion, especially among CD8+ T cells. After ivuxolimab, CD8+ T cells had more expanded clones than CD4+ T cells on average.

To sequence the TCRbeta CDR3 region, genomic DNA was isolated from the sorted cells. The immunoSEQ Assay was used to sequence the TCRbeta CDR3 regions. This is the immuneACCESS table as TCRdb keeps it, with only in-frame sequences that have V and J called. A part of the clones is gone; compared with another copy, unresolved V genes explain less than half, and the rest is unexplained. The sample table shows around 140,000 clones, and roughly 91% are seen once. The top ten constitute more than 1% of the sample. The chain uses TRBV27 and TRBJ2-1, and TRBD2 matches 10 of the central bases. The source was CD4+ or CD8+ T cells sorted from blood, collected in a trial of the OX40 agonist ivuxolimab. This TCR was recovered from an adult with an advanced solid tumor such as melanoma, head and neck, liver or kidney cancer. The bases read TGTGCCAGCAGTTTAATTCCCGTGCTAGCGGGAGTCAATGAGCAGTTCTTC. It specifies CASSLIPVLAGVNEQFF.